This T cell receptor (beta chain) emerged from a study of blood T cell repertoires in COVID-19. Across the whole study: PBMCs, B-cell-depleted T cells, or T cells were the source of the cDNA or gDNA that made up the material.

Libraries were prepared by immunoSEQ multiplex PCR; TCRdb keeps only in-frame clonotypes and omits some of them. The repertoire has about 270,000 clones, about 90% of them found once; the top ten carry roughly 3.9%. CDR1 and CDR2 from the germline V gene are SGHNT and YYREEE (reference sequence). The CDR3 has 15 residues. V dropped 2 bases and J dropped 6 bases, with 18 bases sitting between them. The gene calls are TRBV5-4 and TRBJ2-7, with D possibly matching TRBD2 (6 bases). Sequenced material: PBMCs or T cells enriched from blood (not recorded which). The origin of this receptor is a woman younger than 45 with acute COVID-19. In DNA form, the CDR3 reads TGTGCCAGCAGCTTAGGTAGCGGCCTACTCTCCGAGCAGTACTTC. Translating it yields CASSLGSGLLSEQYF.